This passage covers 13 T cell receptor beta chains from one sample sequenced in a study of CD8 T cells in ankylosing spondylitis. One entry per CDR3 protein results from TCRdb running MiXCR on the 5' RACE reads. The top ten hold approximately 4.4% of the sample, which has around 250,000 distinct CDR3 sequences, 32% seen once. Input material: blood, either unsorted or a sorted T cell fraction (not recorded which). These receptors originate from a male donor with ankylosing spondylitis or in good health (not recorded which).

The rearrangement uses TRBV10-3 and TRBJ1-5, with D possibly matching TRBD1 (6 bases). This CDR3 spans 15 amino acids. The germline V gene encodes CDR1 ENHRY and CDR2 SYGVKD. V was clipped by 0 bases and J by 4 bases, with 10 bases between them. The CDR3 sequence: CAISESDSRNQPQHF. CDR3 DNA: TGTGCCATCAGTGAGTCGGACAGCCGAAATCAGCCCCAGCATTTT.

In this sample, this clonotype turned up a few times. The CDR3 region is CASRLRTGGEETQYF. CDR3 DNA: TGCGCCAGCAGACTAAGGACAGGGGGTGAAGAGACCCAGTACTTC. The rearrangement joins TRBV5-1 to TRBJ2-5; the match to TRBD1 covers 10 bases. Germline CDR1 is SGHRS and CDR2 is YFSETQ. Germline trimming cut 5 bases from V and 3 bases from J; bases unmatched to any gene: 7. CDR3 size: 15 residues. Looking up the rest from reference TRBV5-1 and TRBJ2-5 gives the full variable domain: KAGVTQTPRYLIKTRGQQVTLSCSPISGHRSVSWYQQTPGQGLQFLFEYFSETQRNKGNFPGRFSGRQFSNSRSEMNVSTLELGDSALYLCASRLRTGGEETQYFGPGTRLLVL.

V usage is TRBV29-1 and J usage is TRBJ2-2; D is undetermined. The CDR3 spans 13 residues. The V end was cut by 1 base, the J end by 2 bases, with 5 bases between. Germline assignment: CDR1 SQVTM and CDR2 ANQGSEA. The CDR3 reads CSVEGYNTGELFF. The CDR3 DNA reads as TGCAGCGTTGAAGGTTATAACACCGGGGAGCTGTTTTTT.

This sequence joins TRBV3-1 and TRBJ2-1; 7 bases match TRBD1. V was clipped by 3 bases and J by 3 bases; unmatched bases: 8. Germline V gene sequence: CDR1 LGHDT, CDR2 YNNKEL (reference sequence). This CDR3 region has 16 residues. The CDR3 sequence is CASSQIDREFYNEQFF. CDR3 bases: TGTGCCAGCAGCCAGATTGACAGGGAGTTCTACAATGAGCAGTTCTTC.

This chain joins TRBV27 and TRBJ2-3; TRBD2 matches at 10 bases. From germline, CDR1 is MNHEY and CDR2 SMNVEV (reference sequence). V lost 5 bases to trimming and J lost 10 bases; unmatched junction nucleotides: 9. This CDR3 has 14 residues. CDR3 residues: CASSTGLAVEAQYF. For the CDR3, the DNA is TGTGCCAGCAGTACCGGACTAGCGGTCGAAGCGCAGTATTTT.

The DNA of the CDR3 is TGTGCCAGCAGTCCCCAGGGCGAAAGCAATCAGCCCCAGCATTTT. Protein sequence: CASSPQGESNQPQHF. The chain carries TRBV6-4 and TRBJ1-5; a possible D gene is TRBD1 (5 bases). Trimming took off 5 bases at V and 1 base at J, with 12 bases between the two ends. From germline, CDR1 is MRHNA and CDR2 SNTAGT. The CDR3 extends over 15 amino acids.

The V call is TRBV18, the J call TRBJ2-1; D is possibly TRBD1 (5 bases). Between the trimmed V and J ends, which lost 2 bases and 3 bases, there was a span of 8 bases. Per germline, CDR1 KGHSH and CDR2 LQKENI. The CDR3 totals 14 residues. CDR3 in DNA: TGTGCCAGCTCACCAACTCAGGGCTACAATGAGCAGTTCTTC. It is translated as CASSPTQGYNEQFF. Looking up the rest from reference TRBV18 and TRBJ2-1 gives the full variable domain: NAGVMQNPRHLVRRRGQEARLRCSPMKGHSHVYWYRQLPEEGLKFMVYLQKENIIDESGMPKERFSAEFPKEGPSILRIQQVVRGDSAAYFCASSPTQGYNEQFFGPGTRLTVL.

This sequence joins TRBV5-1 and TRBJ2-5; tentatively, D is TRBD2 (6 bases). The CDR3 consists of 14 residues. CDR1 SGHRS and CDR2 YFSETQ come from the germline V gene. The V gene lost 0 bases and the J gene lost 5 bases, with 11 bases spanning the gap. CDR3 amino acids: CASSLGRGHETQYF. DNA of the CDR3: TGCGCCAGCAGCTTGGGGAGGGGTCACGAGACCCAGTACTTC.

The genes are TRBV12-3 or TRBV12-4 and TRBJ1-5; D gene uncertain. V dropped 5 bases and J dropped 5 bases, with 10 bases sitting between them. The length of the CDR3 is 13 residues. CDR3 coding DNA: TGTGCCAGCAGTCCCGGCGGTGATCAGCCCCAGCATTTT. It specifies CASSPGGDQPQHF.

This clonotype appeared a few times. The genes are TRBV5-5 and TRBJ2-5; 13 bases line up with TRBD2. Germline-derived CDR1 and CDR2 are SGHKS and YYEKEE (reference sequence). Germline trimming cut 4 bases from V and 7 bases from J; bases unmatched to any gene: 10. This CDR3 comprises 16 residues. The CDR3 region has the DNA TGTGCCAGCAGCACCTGGACTAGCGGGGGACCCAGGACCCAGTACTTC. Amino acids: CASSTWTSGGPRTQYF.

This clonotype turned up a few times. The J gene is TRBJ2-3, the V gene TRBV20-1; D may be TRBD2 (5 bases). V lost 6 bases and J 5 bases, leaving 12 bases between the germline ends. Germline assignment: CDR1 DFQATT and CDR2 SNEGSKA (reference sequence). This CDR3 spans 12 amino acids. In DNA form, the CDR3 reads TGCAGTGCCCCGATCCGGGGAGATACGCAGTATTTT. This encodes CSAPIRGDTQYF.

This CDR3 is CSAKTPNTEAFF. The DNA of the CDR3 is TGCAGTGCTAAGACACCGAACACTGAAGCTTTCTTT. The chain employs TRBV20-1 and TRBJ1-1, with D hard to call. Germline V gene sequence: CDR1 DFQATT, CDR2 SNEGSKA (reference sequence). V lost 4 bases and J lost 1, with 7 bases in between. This CDR3 contains 12 residues.

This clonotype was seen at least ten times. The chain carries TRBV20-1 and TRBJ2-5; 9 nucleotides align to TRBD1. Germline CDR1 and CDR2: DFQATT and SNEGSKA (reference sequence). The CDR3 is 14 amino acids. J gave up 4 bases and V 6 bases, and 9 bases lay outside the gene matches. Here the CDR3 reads CSAPPGQGVETQYF. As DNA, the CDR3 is TGCAGTGCGCCCCCGGGACAGGGAGTAGAGACCCAGTACTTC.